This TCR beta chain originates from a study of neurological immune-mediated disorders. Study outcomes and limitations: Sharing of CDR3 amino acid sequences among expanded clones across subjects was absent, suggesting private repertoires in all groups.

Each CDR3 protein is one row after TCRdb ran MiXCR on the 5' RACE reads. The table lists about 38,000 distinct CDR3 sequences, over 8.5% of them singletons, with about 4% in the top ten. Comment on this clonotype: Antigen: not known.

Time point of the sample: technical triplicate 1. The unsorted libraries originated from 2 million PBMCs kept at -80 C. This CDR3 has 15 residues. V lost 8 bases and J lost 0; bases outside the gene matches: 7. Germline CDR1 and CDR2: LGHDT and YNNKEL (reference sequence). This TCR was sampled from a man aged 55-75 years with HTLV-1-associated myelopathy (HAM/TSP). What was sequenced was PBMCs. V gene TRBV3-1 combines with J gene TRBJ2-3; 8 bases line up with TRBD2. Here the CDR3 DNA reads TGTGCCAGCCCCCTAGCTAGCGGGAGCACAGATACGCAGTATTTT. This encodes CASPLASGSTDTQYF.